This T cell receptor beta chain was profiled in a study of radiation and T cells in renal cell carcinoma. The V and J ends lost 6 bases and 6 bases, in that order; junction bases with no gene match: 8. CDR3 length: 14 amino acids. The germline V gene encodes CDR1 LGHNT and CDR2 FRNRAP. This sample's time point: blood 2 weeks post-SBRT. Noted treatment: 15 Gy SBRT to primary tumor, nephrectomy 4 weeks later. Here immunoSEQ multiplex PCR was the method, and the copy in TCRdb shows in-frame clones only, minus some. The data show roughly 130,000 clones, 75% to 85% seen once. The sequence derives from a woman in her sixties with renal cell carcinoma. This rearrangement joins TRBV12-5 to TRBJ1-2, with TRBD1 matching over 9 bases. The sequencing used blood, collected from a patient whose treatment included radiotherapy and nephrectomy. CDR3 DNA: TGTGCTAGTGGAAAAACAGGGGGCGGTGATGGCTACACCTTC. The encoded protein is CASGKTGGGDGYTF.